This T cell receptor (beta chain) stems from a study of radiation and T cells in renal cell carcinoma. The study's findings and limits: From baseline, blood top tumor clonotypes peaked at 2 weeks post-radiation.

Time point described: blood 4 weeks post-SBRT, at nephrectomy. Treatment: 15 Gy SBRT to primary tumor, nephrectomy 4 weeks later. Radiation-treated patients gave blood at baseline, week 2 and week 4. Trimming stripped 4 bases from V and 1 base from J, with 17 bases between. CDR1 and CDR2 from the germline V gene are LGHNT and FRNRAP. This CDR3 spans 17 amino acids. Clones were sequenced by immunoSEQ multiplex PCR, and TCRdb holds only the in-frame ones, with some missing. The sample gives approximately 170,000 clones, about 88% of which show up once; about 10% is in the top ten. In regard to this clone: Its antigen remains unidentified.

Sequenced here: blood, sampled from a patient whose treatment included radiotherapy and nephrectomy. The chain is built from TRBV12-5 and TRBJ1-3; D may be TRBD1 (5 bases). The TCR originated in a woman in her forties or fifties with renal cell carcinoma. The CDR3 region has the DNA TGTGCTAGTGGTTCGCAGTGGGGGGAAACGTCTGGAAACACCATATATTTT. It codes for CASGSQWGETSGNTIYF.